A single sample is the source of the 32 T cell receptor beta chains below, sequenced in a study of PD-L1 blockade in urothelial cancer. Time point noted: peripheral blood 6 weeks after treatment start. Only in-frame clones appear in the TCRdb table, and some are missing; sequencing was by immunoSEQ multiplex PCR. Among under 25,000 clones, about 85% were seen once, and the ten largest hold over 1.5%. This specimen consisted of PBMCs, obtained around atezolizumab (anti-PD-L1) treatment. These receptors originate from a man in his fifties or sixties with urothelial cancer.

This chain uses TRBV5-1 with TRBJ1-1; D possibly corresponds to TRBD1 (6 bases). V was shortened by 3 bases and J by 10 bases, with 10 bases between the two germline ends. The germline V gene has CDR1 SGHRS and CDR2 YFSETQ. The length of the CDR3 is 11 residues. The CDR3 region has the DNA TGCGCCAGCAGCTCCCAAGGGGGAGCTTTCTTT. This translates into CASSSQGGAFF.

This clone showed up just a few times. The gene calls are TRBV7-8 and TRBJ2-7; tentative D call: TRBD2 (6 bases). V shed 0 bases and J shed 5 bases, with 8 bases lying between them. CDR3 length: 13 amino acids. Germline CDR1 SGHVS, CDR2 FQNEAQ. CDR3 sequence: CASSLARGHEQYV. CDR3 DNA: TGTGCCAGCAGCTTAGCGCGGGGCCACGAGCAGTACGTC.

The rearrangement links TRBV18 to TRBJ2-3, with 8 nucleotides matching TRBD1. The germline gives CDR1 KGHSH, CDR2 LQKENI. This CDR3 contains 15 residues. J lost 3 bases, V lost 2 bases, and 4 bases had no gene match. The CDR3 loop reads CASSPGQGITDTQYF. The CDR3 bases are TGTGCCAGCTCACCAGGACAGGGTATAACAGATACGCAGTATTTT.

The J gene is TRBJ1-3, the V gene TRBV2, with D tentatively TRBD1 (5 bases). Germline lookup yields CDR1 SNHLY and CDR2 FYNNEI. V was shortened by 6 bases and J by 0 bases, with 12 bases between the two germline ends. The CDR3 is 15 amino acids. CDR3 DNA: TGTGCCAGCAGCCACAGGAGAACCTCTGGAAACACCATATATTTT. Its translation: CASSHRRTSGNTIYF.

The CDR3 DNA sequence: TGTGCCAGCAGACCCGGACAGGCCGGAGGCAATGAGCAGTTCTTC. It yields the protein CASRPGQAGGNEQFF. V gene TRBV28 combines with J gene TRBJ2-1; 7 nucleotides agree with TRBD1. This CDR3 has 15 amino acids. The trim removed 6 bases at V and 6 bases at J, leaving 11 bases unmatched. CDR1 is MDHEN, CDR2 SYDVKM, per germline.

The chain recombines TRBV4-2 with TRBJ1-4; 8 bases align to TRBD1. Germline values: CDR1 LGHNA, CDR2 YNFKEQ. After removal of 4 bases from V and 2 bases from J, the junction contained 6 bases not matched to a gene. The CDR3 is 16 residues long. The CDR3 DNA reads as TGTGCCAGCAGCCCCGGACAGGGTGTTACTAATGAAAAACTGTTTTTT. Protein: CASSPGQGVTNEKLFF.

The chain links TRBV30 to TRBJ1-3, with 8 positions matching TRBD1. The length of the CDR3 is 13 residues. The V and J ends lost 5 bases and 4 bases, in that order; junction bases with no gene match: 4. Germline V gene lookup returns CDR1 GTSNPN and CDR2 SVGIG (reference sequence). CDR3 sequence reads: CAWGQGAGNTIYF. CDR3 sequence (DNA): TGTGCCTGGGGGCAGGGGGCAGGAAACACCATATATTTT.

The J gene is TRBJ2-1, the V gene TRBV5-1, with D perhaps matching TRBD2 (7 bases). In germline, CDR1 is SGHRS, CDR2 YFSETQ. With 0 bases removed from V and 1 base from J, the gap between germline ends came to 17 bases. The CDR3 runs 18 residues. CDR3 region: CASSLEGRGGYSYNEQFF. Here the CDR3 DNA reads TGCGCCAGCAGCTTGGAGGGGAGGGGGGGGTATTCCTACAATGAGCAGTTCTTC. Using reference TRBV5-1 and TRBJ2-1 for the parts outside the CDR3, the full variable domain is KAGVTQTPRYLIKTRGQQVTLSCSPISGHRSVSWYQQTPGQGLQFLFEYFSETQRNKGNFPGRFSGRQFSNSRSEMNVSTLELGDSALYLCASSLEGRGGYSYNEQFFGPGTRLTVL.

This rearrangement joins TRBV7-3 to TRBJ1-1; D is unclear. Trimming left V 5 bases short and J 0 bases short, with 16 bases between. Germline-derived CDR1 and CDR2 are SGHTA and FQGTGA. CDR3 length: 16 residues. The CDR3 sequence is CASSPDSTAMNTEAFF. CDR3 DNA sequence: TGTGCCAGCAGCCCGGACTCAACAGCCATGAACACTGAAGCTTTCTTT.

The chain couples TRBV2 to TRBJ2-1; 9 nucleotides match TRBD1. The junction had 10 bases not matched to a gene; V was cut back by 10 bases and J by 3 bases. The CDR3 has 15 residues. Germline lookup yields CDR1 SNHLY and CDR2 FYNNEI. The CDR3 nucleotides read TGTGCCACTTCCCTACAGGGGGCAAGCTACAATGAGCAGTTCTTC. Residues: CATSLQGASYNEQFF.

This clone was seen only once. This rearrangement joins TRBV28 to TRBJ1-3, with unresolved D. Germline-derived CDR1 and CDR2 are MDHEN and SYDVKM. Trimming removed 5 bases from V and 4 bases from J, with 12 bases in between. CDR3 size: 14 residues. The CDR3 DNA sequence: TGTGCCAGCAGTCCTGCCGCGAGGGGAAACACCATATATTTT. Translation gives CASSPAARGNTIYF.

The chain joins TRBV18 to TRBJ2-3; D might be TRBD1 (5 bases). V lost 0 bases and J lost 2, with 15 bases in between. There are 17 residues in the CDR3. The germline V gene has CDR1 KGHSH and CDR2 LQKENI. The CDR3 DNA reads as TGTGCCAGCTCACCACCCTTCCAGACAGCATACACAGATACGCAGTATTTT. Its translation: CASSPPFQTAYTDTQYF.

CDR3 protein: CASSPRAAVGTDTQYF. As DNA, the CDR3 is TGTGCCAGCAGCCCCCGTGCCGCGGTAGGAACAGATACGCAGTATTTT. The V call is TRBV5-6, the J call TRBJ2-3, with unresolved D. Germline values: CDR1 SGHDT, CDR2 YYEEEE. Trimming removed 4 bases from V and 3 bases from J, with 18 bases in between. The CDR3 runs to 16 residues.

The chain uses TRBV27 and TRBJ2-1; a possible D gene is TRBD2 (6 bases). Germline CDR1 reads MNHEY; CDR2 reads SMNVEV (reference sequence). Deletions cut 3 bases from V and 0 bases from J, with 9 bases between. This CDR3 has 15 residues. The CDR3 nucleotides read TGTGCCAGCAGTTTGGGGAGGAGCTCCTACAATGAGCAGTTCTTC. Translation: CASSLGRSSYNEQFF.

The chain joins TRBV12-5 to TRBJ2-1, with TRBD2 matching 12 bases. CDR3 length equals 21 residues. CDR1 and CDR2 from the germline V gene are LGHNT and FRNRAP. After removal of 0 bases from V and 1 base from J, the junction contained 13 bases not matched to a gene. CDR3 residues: CASGLVSGLTSGRTSYNEQFF. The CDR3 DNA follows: TGTGCTAGTGGTTTGGTAAGCGGCTTAACTAGCGGGAGGACTTCCTACAATGAGCAGTTCTTC.

The CDR3: CASSPSTDTQYF. The CDR3 DNA is TGCGCCAGCAGCCCTAGCACAGATACGCAGTATTTT. The chain couples TRBV5-1 to TRBJ2-3; D is unclear. The ends were cut back, 4 bases at V and 0 bases at J, with 3 bases in the middle. The CDR3 contains 12 residues. The germline V gene has CDR1 SGHRS and CDR2 YFSETQ.

The CDR3 nucleotides read TGTGCCAGCTCACCCGGCCTAGCGGTGGCCTACGAGCAGTACTTC. Residues: CASSPGLAVAYEQYF. V usage is TRBV18 and J usage is TRBJ2-7; 7 bases align to TRBD2. The junction had 7 bases not matched to a gene; V was cut back by 3 bases and J by 2 bases. CDR1 and CDR2 from the germline V gene are KGHSH and LQKENI. The length of the CDR3 is 15 residues.

The CDR3 region has the DNA TGTGCCAGCAGTCGGGAGTTTGTGGGCAATGAGCAGTTCTTC. Its protein is CASSREFVGNEQFF. The chain has TRBV25-1 and TRBJ2-1, with TRBD2 as a possible D gene (6 bases). The CDR3 sequence is 14 residues long. CDR1 is MGHDK, CDR2 SYGVNS, per germline. V was clipped by 5 bases and J by 6 bases, with 14 bases between them. Full variable domain (remainder filled in from reference TRBV25-1 and TRBJ2-1): EADIYQTPRYLVIGTGKKITLECSQTMGHDKMYWYQQDPGMELHLIHYSYGVNSTEKGDLSSESTVSRIRTEHFPLTLESARPSHTSQYLCASSREFVGNEQFFGPGTRLTVL.

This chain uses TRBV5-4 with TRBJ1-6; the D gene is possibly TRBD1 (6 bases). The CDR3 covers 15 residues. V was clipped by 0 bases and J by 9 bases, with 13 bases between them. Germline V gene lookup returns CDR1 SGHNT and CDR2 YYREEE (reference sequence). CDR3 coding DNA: TGTGCCAGCAGCTTGGATAGCAGGGGTGGTTCACCCCTCCACTTT. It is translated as CASSLDSRGGSPLHF.

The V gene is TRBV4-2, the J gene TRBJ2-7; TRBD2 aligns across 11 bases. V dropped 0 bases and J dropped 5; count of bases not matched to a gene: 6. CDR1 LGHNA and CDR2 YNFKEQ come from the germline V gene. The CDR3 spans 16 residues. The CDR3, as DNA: TGTGCCAGCAGCCAAGATGGTACTAGCGGGAGTAACGAGCAGTACTTC. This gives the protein CASSQDGTSGSNEQYF.

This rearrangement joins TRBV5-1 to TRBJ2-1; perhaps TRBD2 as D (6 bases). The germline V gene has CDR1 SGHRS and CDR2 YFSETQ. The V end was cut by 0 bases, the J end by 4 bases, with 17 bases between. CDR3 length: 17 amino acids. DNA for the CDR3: TGCGCCAGCAGCTTGGTGGCTAGCGAGTCTACTTACAATGAGCAGTTCTTC. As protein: CASSLVASESTYNEQFF.

The CDR3 loop reads CASSFRQGALNEQFF. CDR3 bases: TGTGCCAGCAGTTTCCGGCAGGGGGCTTTGAATGAGCAGTTCTTC. J is TRBJ2-1 and V is TRBV28; 8 bases are shared with TRBD1. Germline V lookup: CDR1 MDHEN, CDR2 SYDVKM. V was pared by 3 bases and J by 7 bases, with 8 bases of the junction left unmatched. The CDR3 contains 15 residues.

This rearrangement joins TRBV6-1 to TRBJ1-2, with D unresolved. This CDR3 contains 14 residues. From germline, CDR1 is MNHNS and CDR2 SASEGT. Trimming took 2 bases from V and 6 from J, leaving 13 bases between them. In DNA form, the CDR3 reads TGTGCCAGCAGTGAAATCACCGGGGAACATGGCTACACCTTC. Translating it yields CASSEITGEHGYTF.

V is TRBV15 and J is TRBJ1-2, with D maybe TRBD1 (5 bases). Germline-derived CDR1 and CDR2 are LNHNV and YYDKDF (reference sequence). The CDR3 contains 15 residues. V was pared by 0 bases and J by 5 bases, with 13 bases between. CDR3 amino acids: CATSREKGLRYGYTF. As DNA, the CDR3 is TGTGCCACCAGCAGAGAGAAGGGACTGCGTTATGGCTACACCTTC.

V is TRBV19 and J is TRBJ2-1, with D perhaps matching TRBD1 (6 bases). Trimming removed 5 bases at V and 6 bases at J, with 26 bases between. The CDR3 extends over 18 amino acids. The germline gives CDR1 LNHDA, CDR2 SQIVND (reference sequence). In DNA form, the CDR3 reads TGTGCCAGTAGTCCGTTCCGAGCCCAGGGGTCCCCGGGCAATGAGCAGTTCTTC. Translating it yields CASSPFRAQGSPGNEQFF.

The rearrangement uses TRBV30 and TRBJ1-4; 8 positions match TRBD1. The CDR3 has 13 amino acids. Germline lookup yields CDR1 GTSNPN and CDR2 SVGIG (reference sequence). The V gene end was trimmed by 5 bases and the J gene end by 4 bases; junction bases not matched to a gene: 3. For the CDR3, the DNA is TGTGCCTGGCAGGGGGCGGGTAATGAAAAACTGTTTTTT. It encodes CAWQGAGNEKLFF.

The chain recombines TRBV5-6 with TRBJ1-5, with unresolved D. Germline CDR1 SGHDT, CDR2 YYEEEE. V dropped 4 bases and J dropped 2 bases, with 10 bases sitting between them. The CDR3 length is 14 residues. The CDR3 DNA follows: TGTGCCAGCAGCCTGGGTCTCGGCAATCAGCCCCAGCATTTT. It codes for CASSLGLGNQPQHF.

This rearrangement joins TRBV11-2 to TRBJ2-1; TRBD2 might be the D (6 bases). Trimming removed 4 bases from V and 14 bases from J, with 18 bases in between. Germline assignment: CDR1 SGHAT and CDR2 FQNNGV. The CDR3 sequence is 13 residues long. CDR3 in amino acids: CASSSRRGSGEFF. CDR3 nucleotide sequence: TGTGCCAGCAGCTCCCGGCGGGGAAGCGGCGAGTTCTTC.

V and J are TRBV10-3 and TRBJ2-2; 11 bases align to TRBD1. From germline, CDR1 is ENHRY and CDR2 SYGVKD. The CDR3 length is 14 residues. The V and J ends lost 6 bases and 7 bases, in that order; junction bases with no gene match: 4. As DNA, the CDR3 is TGTGCCATCAGACCGGGACAGGGGGGCGGGGAGCTGTTTTTT. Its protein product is CAIRPGQGGGELFF.

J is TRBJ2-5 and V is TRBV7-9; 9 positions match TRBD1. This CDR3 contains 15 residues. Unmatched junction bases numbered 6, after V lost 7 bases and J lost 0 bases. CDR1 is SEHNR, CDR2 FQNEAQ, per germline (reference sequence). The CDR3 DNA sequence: TGTGCCAGCACCCCGACAGGGGGGTACCAAGAGACCCAGTACTTC. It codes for CASTPTGGYQETQYF.

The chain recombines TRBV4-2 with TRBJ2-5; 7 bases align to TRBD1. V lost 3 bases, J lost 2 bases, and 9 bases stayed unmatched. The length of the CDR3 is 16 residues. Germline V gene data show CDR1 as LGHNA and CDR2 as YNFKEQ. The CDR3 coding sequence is TGTGCCAGCAGCCATGGGGACAGATCAAAACAAGAGACCCAGTACTTC. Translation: CASSHGDRSKQETQYF.

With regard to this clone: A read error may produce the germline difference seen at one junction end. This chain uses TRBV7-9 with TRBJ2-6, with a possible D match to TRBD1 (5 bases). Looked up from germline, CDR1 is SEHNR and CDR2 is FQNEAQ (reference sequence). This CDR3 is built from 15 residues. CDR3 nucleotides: TGTGCCAGCAGCTTACGTGTGGCTGGGGCCAACGTCCCGACTTTC. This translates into CASSLRVAGANVPTF. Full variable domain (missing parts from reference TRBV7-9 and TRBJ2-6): DTGVSQNPRHKITKRGQNVTFRCDPISEHNRLYWYRQTLGQGPEFLTYFQNEAQLEKSRLLSDRFSAERPKGSFSTLEIQRTEQGDSAMYLCASSLRVAGANVPTFGAGSRLTVL.